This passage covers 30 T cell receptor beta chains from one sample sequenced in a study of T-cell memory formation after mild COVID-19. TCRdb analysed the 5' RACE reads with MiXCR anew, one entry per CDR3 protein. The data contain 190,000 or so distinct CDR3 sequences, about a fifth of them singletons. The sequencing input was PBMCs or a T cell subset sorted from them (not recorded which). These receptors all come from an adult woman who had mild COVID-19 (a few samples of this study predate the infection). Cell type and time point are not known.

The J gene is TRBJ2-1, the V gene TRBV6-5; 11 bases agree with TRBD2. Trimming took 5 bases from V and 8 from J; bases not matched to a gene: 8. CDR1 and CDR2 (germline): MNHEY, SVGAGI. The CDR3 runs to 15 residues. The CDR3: CASSQPTSGADEQFF. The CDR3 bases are TGTGCCAGCAGTCAACCGACTAGCGGGGCGGATGAGCAGTTCTTC.

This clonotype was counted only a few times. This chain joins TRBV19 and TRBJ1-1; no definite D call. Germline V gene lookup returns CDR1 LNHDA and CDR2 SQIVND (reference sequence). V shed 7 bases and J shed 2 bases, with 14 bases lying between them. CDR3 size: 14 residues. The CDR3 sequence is CASMDRTENTEAFF. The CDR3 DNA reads TGTGCCAGTATGGATCGGACGGAAAACACTGAAGCTTTCTTT.

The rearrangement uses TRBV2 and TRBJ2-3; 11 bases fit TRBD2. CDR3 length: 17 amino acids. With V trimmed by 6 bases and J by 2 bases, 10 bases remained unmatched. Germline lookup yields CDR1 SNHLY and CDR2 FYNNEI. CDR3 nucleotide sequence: TGTGCCAGCAGCCCAACCGGGACTAGCGGATACACAGATACGCAGTATTTT. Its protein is CASSPTGTSGYTDTQYF. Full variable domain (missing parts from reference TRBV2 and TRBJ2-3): EPEVTQTPSHQVTQMGQEVILRCVPISNHLYFYWYRQILGQKVEFLVSFYNNEISEKSEIFDDQFSVERPDGSNFTLKIRSTKLEDSAMYFCASSPTGTSGYTDTQYFGPGTRLTVL.

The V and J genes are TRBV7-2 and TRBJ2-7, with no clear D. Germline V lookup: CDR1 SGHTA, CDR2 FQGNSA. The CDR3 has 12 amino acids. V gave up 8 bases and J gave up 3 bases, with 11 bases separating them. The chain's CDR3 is CASGNPDYEQYF. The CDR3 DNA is TGTGCCAGCGGTAATCCGGACTACGAGCAGTACTTC.

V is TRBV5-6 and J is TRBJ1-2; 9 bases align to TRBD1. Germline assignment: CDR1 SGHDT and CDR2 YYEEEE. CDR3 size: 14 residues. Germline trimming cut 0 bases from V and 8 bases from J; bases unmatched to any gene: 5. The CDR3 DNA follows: TGTGCCAGCAGCTTGGCACAGGGGGCGGTAGGCTACACCTTC. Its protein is CASSLAQGAVGYTF.

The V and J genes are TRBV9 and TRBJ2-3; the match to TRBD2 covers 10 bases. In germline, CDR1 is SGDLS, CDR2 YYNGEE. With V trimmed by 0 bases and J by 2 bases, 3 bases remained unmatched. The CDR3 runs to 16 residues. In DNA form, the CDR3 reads TGTGCCAGCAGCGTAGGACTAGCGGGTATCACAGATACGCAGTATTTT. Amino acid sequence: CASSVGLAGITDTQYF.

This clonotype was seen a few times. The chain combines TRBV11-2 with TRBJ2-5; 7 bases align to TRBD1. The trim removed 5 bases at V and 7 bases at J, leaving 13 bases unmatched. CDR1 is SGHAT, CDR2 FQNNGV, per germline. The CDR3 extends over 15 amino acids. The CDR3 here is CASSTRQGRVGTQYF. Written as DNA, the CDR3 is TGTGCCAGCAGCACAAGACAGGGTCGGGTAGGGACCCAGTACTTC.

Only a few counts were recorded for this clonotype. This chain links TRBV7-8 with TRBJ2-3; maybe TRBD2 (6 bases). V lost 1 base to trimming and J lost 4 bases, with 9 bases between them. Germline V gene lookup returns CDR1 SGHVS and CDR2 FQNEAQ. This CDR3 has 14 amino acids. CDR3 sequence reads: CASSLDAGSDTQYF. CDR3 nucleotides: TGTGCCAGCAGCTTAGATGCGGGGTCAGATACGCAGTATTTT.

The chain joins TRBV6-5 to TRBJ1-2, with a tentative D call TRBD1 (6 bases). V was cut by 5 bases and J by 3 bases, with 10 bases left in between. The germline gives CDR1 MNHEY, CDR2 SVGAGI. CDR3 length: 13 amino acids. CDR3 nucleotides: TGTGCCAGCAGTGCGACAGGTGACTATGGCTACACCTTC. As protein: CASSATGDYGYTF.

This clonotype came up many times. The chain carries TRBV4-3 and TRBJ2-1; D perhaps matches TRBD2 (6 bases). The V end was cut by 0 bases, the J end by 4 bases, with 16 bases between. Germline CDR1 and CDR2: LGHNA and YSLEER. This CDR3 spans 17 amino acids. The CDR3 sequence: CASSQDLGVAAYNEQFF. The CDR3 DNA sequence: TGCGCCAGCAGCCAAGATTTAGGGGTAGCGGCATACAATGAGCAGTTCTTC.

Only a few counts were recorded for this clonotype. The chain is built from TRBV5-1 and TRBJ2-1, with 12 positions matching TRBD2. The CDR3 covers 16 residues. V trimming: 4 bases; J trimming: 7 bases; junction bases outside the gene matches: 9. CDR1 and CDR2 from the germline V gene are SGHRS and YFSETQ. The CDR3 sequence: CASSAASGGARNEQFF. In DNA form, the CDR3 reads TGCGCCAGCAGCGCCGCTAGCGGGGGGGCGAGGAATGAGCAGTTCTTC.

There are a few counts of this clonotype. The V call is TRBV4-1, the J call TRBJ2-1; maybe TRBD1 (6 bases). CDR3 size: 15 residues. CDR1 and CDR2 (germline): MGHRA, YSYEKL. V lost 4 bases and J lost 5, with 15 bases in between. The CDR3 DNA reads TGCGCCAGCAGCCTGGGACACAGTTTAAACAATGAGCAGTTCTTC. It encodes CASSLGHSLNNEQFF.

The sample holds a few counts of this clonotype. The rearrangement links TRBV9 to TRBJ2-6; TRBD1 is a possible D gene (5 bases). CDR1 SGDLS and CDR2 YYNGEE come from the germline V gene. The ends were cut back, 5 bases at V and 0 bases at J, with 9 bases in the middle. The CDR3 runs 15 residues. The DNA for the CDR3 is TGTGCCAGCAGGGACACCAGCTCTGGGGCCAACGTCCTGACTTTC. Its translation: CASRDTSSGANVLTF.

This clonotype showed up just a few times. CDR3 in amino acids: CASDQEVTGELFF. The DNA for the CDR3 is TGTGCCAGTGACCAAGAGGTCACCGGGGAGCTGTTTTTT. This chain uses TRBV7-9 with TRBJ2-2; D not certain. The germline V gene has CDR1 SEHNR and CDR2 FQNEAQ (reference sequence). The length of the CDR3 is 13 residues. V shed 9 bases and J shed 4 bases, with 12 bases lying between them.

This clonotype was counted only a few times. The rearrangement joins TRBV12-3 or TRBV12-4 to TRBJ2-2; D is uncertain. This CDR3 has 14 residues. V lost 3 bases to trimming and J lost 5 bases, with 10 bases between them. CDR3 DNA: TGTGCCAGCAGTTTCCCCCGATCTACCGGGGAGCTGTTTTTT. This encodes CASSFPRSTGELFF.

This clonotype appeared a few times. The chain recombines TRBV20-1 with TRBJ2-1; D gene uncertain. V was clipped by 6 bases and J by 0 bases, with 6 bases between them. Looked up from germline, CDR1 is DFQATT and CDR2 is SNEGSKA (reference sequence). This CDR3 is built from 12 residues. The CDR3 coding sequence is TGCAGTGCCCCGAGCTCCTACAATGAGCAGTTCTTC. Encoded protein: CSAPSSYNEQFF.

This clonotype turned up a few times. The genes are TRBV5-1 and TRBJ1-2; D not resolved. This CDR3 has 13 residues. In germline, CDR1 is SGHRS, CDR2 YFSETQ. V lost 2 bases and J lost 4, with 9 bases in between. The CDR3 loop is CASSLSRSYGYTF. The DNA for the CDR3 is TGCGCCAGCAGCTTAAGCCGCTCCTATGGCTACACCTTC.

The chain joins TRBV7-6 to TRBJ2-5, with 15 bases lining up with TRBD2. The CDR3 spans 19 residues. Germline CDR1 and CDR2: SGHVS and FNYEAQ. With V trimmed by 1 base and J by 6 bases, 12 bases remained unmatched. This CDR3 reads CASSLVGLAGGRLGQTQYF. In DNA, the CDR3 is TGTGCCAGCAGCTTAGTAGGACTAGCGGGGGGGCGTTTGGGGCAGACCCAGTACTTC.

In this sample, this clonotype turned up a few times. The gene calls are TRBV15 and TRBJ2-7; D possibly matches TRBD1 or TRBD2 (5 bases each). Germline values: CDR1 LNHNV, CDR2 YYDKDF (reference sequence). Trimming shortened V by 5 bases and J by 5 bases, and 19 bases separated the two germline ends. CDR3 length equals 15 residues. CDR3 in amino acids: CATSEEASRENEQYF. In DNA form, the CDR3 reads TGTGCCACCAGCGAGGAAGCGAGCAGGGAGAACGAGCAGTACTTC.

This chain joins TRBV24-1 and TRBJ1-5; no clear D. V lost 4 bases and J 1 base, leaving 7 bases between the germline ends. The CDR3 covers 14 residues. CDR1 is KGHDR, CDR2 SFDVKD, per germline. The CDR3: CATSDPDSNQPQHF. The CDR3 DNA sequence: TGTGCCACCAGTGACCCCGACAGCAATCAGCCCCAGCATTTT.

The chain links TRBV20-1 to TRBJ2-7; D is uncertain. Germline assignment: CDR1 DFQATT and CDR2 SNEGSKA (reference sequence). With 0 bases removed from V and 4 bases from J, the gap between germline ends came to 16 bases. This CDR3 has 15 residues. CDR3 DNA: TGCAGTGCTAGAGAACCCGGTCCCTTTCCATACGAGCAGTACTTC. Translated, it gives CSAREPGPFPYEQYF.

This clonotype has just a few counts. This CDR3 reads CASKLPGQGANEQYF. The DNA of the CDR3 is TGTGCCAGCAAGCTACCGGGACAGGGGGCAAACGAGCAGTACTTC. The chain couples TRBV12-3 or TRBV12-4 to TRBJ2-7, with TRBD1 matching 12 bases. Trimming took 7 bases from V and 5 from J; bases not matched to a gene: 9. This CDR3 comprises 15 residues.

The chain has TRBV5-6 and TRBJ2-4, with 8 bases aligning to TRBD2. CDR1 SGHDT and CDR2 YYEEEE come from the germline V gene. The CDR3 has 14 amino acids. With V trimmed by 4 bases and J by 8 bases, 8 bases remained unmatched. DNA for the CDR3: TGTGCCAGCAGCCCCGGGACTAGTCTACACATTCAGTACTTC. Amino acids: CASSPGTSLHIQYF.

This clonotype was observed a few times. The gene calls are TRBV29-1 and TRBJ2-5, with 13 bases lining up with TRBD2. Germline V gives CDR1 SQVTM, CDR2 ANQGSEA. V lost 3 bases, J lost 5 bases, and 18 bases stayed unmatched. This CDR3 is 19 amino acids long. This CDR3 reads CSVEDDFLTSGGSLETQYF. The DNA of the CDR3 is TGCAGCGTTGAGGACGACTTCTTGACTAGCGGGGGGTCGTTGGAGACCCAGTACTTC. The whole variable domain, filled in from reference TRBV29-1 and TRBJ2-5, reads SAVISQKPSRDICQRGTSLTIQCQVDSQVTMMFWYRQQPGQSLTLIATANQGSEATYESGFVIDKFPISRPNLTFSTLTVSNMSPEDSSIYLCSVEDDFLTSGGSLETQYFGPGTRLLVL.

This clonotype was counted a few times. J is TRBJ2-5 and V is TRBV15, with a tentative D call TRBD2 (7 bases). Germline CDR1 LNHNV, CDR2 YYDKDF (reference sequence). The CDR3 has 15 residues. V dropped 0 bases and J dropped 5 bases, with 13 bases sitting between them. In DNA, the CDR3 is TGTGCCACCAGCAGAGATCTGGCGGGGGCTGAGACCCAGTACTTC. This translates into CATSRDLAGAETQYF.

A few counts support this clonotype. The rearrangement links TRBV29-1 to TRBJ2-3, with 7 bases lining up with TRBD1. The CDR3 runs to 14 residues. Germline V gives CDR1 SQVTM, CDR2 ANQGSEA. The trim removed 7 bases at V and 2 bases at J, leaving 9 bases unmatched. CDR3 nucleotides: TGCAGCGCCTCCGGGACAGACTTCACAGATACGCAGTATTTT. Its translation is CSASGTDFTDTQYF.

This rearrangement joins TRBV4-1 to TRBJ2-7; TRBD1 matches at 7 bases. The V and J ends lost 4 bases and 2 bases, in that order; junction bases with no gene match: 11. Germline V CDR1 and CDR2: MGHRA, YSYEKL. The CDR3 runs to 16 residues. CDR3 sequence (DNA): TGCGCCAGCAGCCTTCTTCCCGGGACAGCCGCCTACGAGCAGTACTTC. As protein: CASSLLPGTAAYEQYF.

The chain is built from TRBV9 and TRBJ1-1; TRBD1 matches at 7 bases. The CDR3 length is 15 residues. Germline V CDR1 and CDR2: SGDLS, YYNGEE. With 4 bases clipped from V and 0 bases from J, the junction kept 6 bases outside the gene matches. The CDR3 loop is CASSPGDSLNTEAFF. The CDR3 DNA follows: TGTGCCAGCAGCCCCGGGGACAGCCTGAACACTGAAGCTTTCTTT.

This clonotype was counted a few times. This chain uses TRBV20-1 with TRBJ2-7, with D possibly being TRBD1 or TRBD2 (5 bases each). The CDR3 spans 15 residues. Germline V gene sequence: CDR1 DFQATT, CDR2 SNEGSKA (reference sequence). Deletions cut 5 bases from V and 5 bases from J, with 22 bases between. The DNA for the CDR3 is TGCAGTGCTGATCAGGGACCCCCAAAACGGGACGAGCAGTACTTC. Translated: CSADQGPPKRDEQYF.

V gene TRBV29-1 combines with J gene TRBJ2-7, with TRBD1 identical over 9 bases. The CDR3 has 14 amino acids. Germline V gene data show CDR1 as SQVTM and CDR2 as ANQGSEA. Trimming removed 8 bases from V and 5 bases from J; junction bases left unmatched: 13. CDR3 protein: CSTLGGQGGNEQYF. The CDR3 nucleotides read TGCAGCACCCTTGGGGGACAGGGAGGAAACGAGCAGTACTTC.